This TCR beta chain was obtained from a study of T cells in Graves' hyperthyroidism and ophthalmopathy. Whole-study results and caveats: Prediction of ophthalmopathy progression came a median roughly 6.6 months pre-onset.

Over 8 ml fresh peripheral blood yielded the PBMCs. This clonotype appeared once. Its antigen remains unknown. This sequence may be a read error, since a much larger clone differs from it by one base. Authors of the study amplified TCR beta CDR3 regions from RNA transcripts. The primer set for the first-round RT-PCR of the TCR CDR3 was HTBI. TCRdb processed the multiplex PCR reads anew with MiXCR; each CDR3 protein has one entry. The top ten hold roughly 15% of the sample, which has 600,000 to 750,000 distinct CDR3 sequences, roughly 17% seen once. Germline V gene sequence: CDR1 LNHDA, CDR2 SQIVND (reference sequence). The CDR3 spans 13 residues.

Sequences were obtained from blood. The TCR was taken from a man aged 50 or older with Graves' hyperthyroidism. This chain uses TRBV19 with TRBJ2-1, with D unclear. In nucleotides, the CDR3 is TGTGCCAGTAGTATAAGTGGGTACAATCAGCAGTTCTTC. Translated, it gives CASSISGYNQQFF.